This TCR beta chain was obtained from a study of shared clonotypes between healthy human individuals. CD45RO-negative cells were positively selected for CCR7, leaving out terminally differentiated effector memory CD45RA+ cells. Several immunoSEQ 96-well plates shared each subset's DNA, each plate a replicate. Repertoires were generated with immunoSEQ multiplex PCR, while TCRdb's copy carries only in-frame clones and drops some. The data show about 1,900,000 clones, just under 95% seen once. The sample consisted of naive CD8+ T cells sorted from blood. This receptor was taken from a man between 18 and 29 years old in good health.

The DNA for the CDR3 is TGTGCCAGCAGCACCTCAACGACAGGGTATTATGGCTACACCTTC. Translation gives CASSTSTTGYYGYTF. V is TRBV5-5 and J is TRBJ1-2; 7 nucleotides align to TRBD1. Germline loops: CDR1 SGHKS, CDR2 YYEKEE (reference sequence). This CDR3 is built from 15 residues. V was pared by 4 bases and J by 5 bases, with 11 bases of the junction left unmatched.